This paragraph covers one T cell receptor beta chain sequence. In the original analysis: Using reference gene primer amplification, nucleated cell counts were estimated. Here immunoSEQ multiplex PCR was the method, and the copy in TCRdb shows in-frame clones only, minus some. V, J and clone size are taken as reported in that table, and D and trimming were inferred from the DNA itself. The sample lists approximately 75,000 clones; 84% were seen once. The record originates from a study of blood T cell repertoires in COVID-19. Study in general: Donors in the United States, Italy and Spain gave samples during acute or convalescent COVID-19. Nucleic acid was either cDNA or gDNA, and it came from T cells, B-cell-depleted T cells, or PBMCs.

Germline V lookup: CDR1 MGHRA, CDR2 YSYEKL. CDR3 length: 13 amino acids. V lost 5 bases to trimming and J lost 5 bases, with 13 bases between them. The sequence came from a woman aged 50 to 65 with acute or convalescent COVID-19. The chain couples TRBV4-1 to TRBJ2-7, with a possible D match to TRBD2 (5 bases). Material for sequencing was peripheral blood. The CDR3 here is CASSSRLTHEQYF. The CDR3 DNA sequence: TGCGCCAGCAGCTCTAGACTAACACACGAGCAGTACTTC.